This T cell receptor (beta chain) was sequenced during a study of shared clonotypes between healthy human individuals. Study summary: Three plates each covered CD4 naive and memory; CD8 naive two, CD8 memory one.

Study-level results: Larger estimated richness was generally recorded for naive subsets relative to memory subsets. Shared clonotypes across all four donors exceeded non-shared ones in generation probability.

Worth noting for this clone: Its cognate antigen is unknown.

Terminally differentiated effector memory CD45RA+ cells were left out of the naive CD8 fraction, which was CD45RO-negative and positively selected for CCR7. At the deep level, the assay was run. TCRdb keeps only in-frame clones here, not all; method: immunoSEQ multiplex PCR. The table shows about 2 million clones, with over 85% occurring only once. The TCR was taken from a man aged 18 to 29 in good health. The specimen was naive CD8+ T cells sorted from blood.

In DNA form, the CDR3 reads TGTGCCTGGAGTTTTGATCATGATCAGCCCCAGCATTTT. This encodes CAWSFDHDQPQHF. The V gene is TRBV30, the J gene TRBJ1-5; D unclear. CDR1 is GTSNPN, CDR2 SVGIG, per germline (reference sequence). The CDR3 totals 13 residues. Trimming cost V 2 bases and J 5 bases, with 10 bases left between them.